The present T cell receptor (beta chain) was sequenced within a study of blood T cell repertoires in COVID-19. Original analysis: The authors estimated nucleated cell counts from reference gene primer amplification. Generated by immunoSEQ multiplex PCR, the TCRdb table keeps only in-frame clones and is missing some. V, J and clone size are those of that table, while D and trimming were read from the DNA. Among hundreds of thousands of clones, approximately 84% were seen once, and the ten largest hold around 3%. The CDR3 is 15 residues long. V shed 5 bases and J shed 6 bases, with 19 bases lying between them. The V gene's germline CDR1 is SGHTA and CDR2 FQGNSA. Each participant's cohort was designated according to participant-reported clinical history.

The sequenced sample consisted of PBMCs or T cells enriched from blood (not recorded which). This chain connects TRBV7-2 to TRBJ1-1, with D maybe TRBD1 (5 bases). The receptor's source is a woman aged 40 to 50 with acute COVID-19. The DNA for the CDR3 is TGTGCCAGCAGCCCAGACCCTCCAGGGAGGGCTGAAGCTTTCTTT. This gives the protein CASSPDPPGRAEAFF. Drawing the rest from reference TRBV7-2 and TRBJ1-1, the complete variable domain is GAGVSQSPSNKVTEKGKDVELRCDPISGHTALYWYRQSLGQGLEFLIYFQGNSAPDKSGLPSDRFSAERTGGSVSTLTIQRTQQEDSAVYLCASSPDPPGRAEAFFGQGTRLTVV.